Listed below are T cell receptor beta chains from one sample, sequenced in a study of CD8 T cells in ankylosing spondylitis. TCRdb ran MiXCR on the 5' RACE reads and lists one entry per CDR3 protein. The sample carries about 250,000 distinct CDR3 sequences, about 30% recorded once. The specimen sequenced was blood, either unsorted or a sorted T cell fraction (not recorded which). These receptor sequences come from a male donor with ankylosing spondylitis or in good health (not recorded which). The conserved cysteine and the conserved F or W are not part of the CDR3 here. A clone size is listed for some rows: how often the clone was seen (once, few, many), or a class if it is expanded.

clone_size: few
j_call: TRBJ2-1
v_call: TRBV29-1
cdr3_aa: SVETPGRFFSYNEQF

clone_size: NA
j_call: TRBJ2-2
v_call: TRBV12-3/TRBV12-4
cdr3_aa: ASSFHRGFRNTGELF

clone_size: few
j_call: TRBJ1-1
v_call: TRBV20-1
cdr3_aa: SARGATEQFDEAF

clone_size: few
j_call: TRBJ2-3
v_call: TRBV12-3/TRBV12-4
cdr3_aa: ASTGPAGGPTDTQY

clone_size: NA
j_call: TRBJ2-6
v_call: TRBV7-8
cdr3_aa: ASSPRRGAGANVLT

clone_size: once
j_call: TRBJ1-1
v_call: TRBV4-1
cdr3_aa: ASSQDRVPDTEAF

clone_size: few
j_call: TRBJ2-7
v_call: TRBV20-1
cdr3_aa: SARVPESSYEQY

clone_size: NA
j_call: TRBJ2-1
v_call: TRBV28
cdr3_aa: ASSLLSGGASEQF

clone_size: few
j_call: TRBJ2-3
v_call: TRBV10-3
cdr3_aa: AIRQGQGSGDTQY

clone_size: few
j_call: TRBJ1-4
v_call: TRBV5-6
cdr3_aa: ASSSRSGGFREKLF

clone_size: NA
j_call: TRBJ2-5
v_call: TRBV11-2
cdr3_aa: ASSLIAGEQETQY

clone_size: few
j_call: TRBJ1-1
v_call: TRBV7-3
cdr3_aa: ASSSGTSGTEAF

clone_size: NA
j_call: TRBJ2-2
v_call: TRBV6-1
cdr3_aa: ASTLAGTGELF

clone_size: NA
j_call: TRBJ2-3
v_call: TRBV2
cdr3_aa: ASSVQGIGTDTQY

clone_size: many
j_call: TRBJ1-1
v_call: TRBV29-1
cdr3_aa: SVDWGLDEAF

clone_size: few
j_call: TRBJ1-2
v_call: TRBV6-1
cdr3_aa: ASAEVAGDNYGYT

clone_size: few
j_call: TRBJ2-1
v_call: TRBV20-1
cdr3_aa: SATGTSVGGNEQF

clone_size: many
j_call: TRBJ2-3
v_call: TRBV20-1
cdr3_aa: SARPGTSRADTQY

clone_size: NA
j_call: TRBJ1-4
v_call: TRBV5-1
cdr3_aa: ASSTTGTANEKLF

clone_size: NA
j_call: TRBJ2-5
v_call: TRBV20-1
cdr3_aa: SAAQTGQETQY

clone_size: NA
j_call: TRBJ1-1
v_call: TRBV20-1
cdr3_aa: SADHGQGAGAF

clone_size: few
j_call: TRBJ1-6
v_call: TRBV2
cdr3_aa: ASSGRNINSPLH

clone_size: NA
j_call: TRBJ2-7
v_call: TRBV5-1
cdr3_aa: ASSLVAPGGEQY

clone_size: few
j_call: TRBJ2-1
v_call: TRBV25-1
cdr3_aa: ASSEPERGPYNEQF

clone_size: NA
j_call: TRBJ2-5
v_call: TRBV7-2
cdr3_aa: ASSLVGTSQETQY

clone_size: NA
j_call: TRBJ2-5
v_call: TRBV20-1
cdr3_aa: SARPWTSGDQETQY

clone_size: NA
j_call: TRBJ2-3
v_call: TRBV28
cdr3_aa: ASSSHTPGTDTQY

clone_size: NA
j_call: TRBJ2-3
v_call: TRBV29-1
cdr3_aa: RYKRRMSTDTQY

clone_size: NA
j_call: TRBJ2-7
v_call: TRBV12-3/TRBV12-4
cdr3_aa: ASSRQGRDEQY

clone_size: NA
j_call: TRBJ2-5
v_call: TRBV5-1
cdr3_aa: ASSLSSRNQETQY

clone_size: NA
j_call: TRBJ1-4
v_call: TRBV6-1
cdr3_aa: ASSEGGDEKLF

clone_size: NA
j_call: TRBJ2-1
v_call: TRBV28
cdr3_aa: ASSGLSEQF

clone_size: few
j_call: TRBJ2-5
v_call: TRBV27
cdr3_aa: ASSRLAGEETQY

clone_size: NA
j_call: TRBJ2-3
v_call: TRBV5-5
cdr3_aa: ASSSYRPSATDTQY

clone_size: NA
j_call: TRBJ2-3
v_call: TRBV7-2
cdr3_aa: ASSPNGGTQY

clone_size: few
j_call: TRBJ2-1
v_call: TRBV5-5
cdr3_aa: ASSPGQVLGEQF

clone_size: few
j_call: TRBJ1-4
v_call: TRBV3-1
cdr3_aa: ASSQIENEKLF

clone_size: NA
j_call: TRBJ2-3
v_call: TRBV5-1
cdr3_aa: ASSLGRAGDTQY

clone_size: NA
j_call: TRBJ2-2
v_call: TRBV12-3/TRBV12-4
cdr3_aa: ASSRGTTLNTGELF

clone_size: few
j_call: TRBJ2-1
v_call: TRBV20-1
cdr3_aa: SARDLRADEQF

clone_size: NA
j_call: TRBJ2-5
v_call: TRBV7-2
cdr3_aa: ASAGPPSGTQETQY